The clone carrying this T cell receptor beta chain was picked up one time. V was clipped by 4 bases and J by 4 bases; unmatched bases: 8. This CDR3 contains 15 residues. CDR1 and CDR2 from the germline V gene are SGHNT and YYREEE (reference sequence). Each participant's cohort was designated according to participant-reported clinical history. Two negative PCRs, clearance, or symptom resolution had been documented for recovered Cohort 3 donors. Original processing notes: From reference gene primer amplification, estimates of nucleated cell counts were derived. The assay was immunoSEQ multiplex PCR, and TCRdb's table has in-frame clones only and misses some. V, J and clone size are those of that table, while D and trimming were read from the DNA. The table records some 350,000 clones, 88% of them present only once. This entry comes from a study of blood T cell repertoires in COVID-19. Across the whole study: Sources were T cells, B-cell-depleted T cells, or PBMCs; the material itself was cDNA or gDNA.

This TCR derives from a man aged 25-45 years who had recovered from COVID-19. Sequencing input: PBMCs or T cells enriched from blood (not recorded which). The chain links TRBV5-4 to TRBJ1-1; 9 bases agree with TRBD1. CDR3 nucleotide sequence: TGTGCCAGCAGCCCGAGGACAGGGGCGGGCACTGAAGCTTTCTTT. This codes for CASSPRTGAGTEAFF.